This entry lists 5 T cell receptor beta chains sequenced from one sample in a study of T cells in Graves' hyperthyroidism and ophthalmopathy. Amplified TCR beta CDR3 regions came from RNA transcripts. A first-round RT-PCR of the TCR CDR3 used the HTBI primer set. Using its own MiXCR run on the multiplex PCR reads, TCRdb lists one record per CDR3 protein. The data show some 510,000 distinct CDR3 sequences, 46% seen once. Material for sequencing was peripheral blood or thyroid tissue (not recorded which). These receptors all stem from a woman under 30 with Graves' hyperthyroidism.

The rearrangement links TRBV25-1 to TRBJ2-3; D ambiguous. Germline V gene data show CDR1 as MGHDK and CDR2 as SYGVNS. Trimming removed 5 bases at V and 6 bases at J, with 15 bases between. The CDR3 contains 14 residues. The DNA for the CDR3 is TGTGCCAGCAGTTTGTCCAACGCGGAGGATACGCAGTATTTT. This gives the protein CASSLSNAEDTQYF.

There are many counts of this clonotype. CDR3 amino acids: CASSLVPSDDDEQYF. The CDR3 nucleotides read TGTGCCAGCAGCTTAGTGCCCAGCGATGACGACGAGCAGTACTTC. The J gene is TRBJ2-7, the V gene TRBV7-9; D is uncertain. This CDR3 region has 15 residues. Trimming removed 1 base from V and 5 bases from J, with 15 bases in between. Germline lookup yields CDR1 SEHNR and CDR2 FQNEAQ (reference sequence).

This chain connects TRBV29-1 to TRBJ1-2; 8 bases line up with TRBD1. The CDR3 covers 19 residues. V gave up 0 bases and J gave up 2 bases; unmatched junction bases: 17. Germline lookup yields CDR1 SQVTM and CDR2 ANQGSEA. The CDR3 DNA sequence: TGCAGCGTTGAAGACCCCCTTATATCTTGGGGACAGGCGAACTATGGCTACACCTTC. This encodes CSVEDPLISWGQANYGYTF.

A word on this clonotype: This may arise from a read error, as a much more abundant clone is one base away. The rearrangement links TRBV2 to TRBJ1-2; the match to TRBD1 covers 9 bases. Germline V gene data show CDR1 as SNHLY and CDR2 as FYNNEI. This CDR3 region has 11 residues. The V segment lost 9 bases and the J segment 8 bases; nucleotides outside the gene matches: 4. CDR3 residues: CARRQGEGYTF. The CDR3 bases are TGTGCCAGACGACAGGGGGAAGGCTACACCTTC.

This chain uses TRBV6-1 with TRBJ1-1, with D maybe TRBD1 (5 bases). Between the trimmed V and J ends, which lost 6 bases and 1 base, there was a span of 18 bases. From germline, CDR1 is MNHNS and CDR2 SASEGT. The CDR3 loop spans 16 amino acids. CDR3 bases: TGTGCCAGCAGGAATAACAGGAATTCCCCGAACACTGAAGCTTTCTTT. As protein: CASRNNRNSPNTEAFF.